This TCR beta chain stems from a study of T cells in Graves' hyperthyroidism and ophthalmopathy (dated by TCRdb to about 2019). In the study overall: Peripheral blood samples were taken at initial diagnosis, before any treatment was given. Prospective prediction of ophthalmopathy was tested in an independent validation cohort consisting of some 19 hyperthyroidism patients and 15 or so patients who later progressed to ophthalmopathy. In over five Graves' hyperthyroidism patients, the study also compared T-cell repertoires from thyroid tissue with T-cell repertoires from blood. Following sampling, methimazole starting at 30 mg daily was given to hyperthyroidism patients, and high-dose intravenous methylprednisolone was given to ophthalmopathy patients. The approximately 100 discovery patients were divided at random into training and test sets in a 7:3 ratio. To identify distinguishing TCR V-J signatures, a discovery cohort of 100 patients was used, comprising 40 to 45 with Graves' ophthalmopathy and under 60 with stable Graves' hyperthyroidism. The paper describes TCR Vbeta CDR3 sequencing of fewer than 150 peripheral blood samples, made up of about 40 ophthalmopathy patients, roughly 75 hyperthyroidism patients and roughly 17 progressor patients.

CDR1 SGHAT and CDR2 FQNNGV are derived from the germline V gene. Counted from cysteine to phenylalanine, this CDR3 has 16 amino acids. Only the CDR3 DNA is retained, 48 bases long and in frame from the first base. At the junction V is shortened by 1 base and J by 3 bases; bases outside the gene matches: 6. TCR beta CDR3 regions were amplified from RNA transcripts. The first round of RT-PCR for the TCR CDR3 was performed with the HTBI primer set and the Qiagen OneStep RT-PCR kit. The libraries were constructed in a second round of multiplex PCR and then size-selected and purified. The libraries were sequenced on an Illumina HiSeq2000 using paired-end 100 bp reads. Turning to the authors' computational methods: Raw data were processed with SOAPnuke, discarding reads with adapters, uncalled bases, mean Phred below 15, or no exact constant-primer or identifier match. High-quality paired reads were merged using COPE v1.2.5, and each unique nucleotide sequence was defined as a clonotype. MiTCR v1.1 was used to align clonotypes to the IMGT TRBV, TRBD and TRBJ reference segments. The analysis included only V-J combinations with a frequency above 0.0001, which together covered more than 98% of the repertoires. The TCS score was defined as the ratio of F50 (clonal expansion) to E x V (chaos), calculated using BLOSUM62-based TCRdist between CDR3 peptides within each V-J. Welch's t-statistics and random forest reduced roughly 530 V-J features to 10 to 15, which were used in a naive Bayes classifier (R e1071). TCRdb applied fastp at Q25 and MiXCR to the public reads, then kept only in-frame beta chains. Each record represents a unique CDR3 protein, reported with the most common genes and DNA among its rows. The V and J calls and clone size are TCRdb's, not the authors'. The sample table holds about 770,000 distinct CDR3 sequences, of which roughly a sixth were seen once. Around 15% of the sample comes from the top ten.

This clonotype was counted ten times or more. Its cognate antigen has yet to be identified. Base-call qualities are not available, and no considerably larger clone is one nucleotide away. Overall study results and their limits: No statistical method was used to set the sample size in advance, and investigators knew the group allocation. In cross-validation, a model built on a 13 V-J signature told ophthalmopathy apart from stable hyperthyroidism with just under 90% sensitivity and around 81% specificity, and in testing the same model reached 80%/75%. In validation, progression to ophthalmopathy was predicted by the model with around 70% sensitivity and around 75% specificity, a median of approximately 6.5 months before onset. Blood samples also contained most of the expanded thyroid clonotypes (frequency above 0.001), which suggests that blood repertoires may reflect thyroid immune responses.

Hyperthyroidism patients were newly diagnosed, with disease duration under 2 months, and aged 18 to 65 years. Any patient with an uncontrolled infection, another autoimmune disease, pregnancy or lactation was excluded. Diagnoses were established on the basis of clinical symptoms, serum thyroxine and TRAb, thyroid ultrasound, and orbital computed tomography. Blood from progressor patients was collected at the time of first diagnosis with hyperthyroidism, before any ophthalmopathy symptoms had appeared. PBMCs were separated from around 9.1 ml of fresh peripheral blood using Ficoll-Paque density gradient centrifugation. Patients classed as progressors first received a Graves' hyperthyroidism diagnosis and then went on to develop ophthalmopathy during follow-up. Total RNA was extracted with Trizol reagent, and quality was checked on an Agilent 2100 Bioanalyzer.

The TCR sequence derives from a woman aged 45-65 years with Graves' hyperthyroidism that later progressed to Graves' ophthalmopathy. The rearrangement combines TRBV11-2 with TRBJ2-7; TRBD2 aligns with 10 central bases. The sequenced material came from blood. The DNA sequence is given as TGTGCCAGCAGCTTAGCGGCTAGCGGGGGCAACTACGAGCAGTACTTC. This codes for CASSLAASGGNYEQYF.